This T cell receptor beta chain came from a study of blood T cell repertoires in COVID-19 (dated by TCRdb to 2018 to 2021). For context, the study as a whole: Samples covering the acute and convalescent phases of COVID-19 were provided by collaborators in the United States, Italy and Spain. The prospective study material was composed of cDNA or gDNA derived from T cells, B-cell-depleted T cells, or PBMCs. Deeply sampled blood TCRbeta repertoires from subjects exposed to, actively infected with, or recovered from COVID-19 were included in the dataset. The repertoires were made available in a free public database intended to serve as a resource for research on the immune response to SARS-CoV-2. The samples were drawn from the first 160 participants of the ongoing ImmuneRACE study and from under 1,500 subjects provided by 6 global collaborators. A de-identified subject ID, COVID-19 status, age in years and sex were almost always included in the sample metadata. Where available, HLA class I and class II types were taken from metadata supplied by the sample provider and were not determined by assay-based typing.

Deletion took 3 bases off V and 2 bases off J, with a span of 14 bases between the germline ends. CDR1 MNHNS and CDR2 SASEGT were looked up in the germline V gene. The CDR3 holds 17 amino acids from the cysteine to the phenylalanine. The CDR3 DNA has 51 bases and is translated from base 1. What the work shows at the level of the full study, not this receptor alone: The amount of clinical and demographic metadata varied by source and participant and was provided uncurated.

Collaborating institutions collected whole blood in K2EDTA tubes following their own protocols. Collaborator samples were shipped for TCRbeta analysis as frozen whole blood, isolated PBMCs, or DNA extracted from either sample type. The immunoSEQ Assay, a bias-controlled multiplex PCR, was used to amplify TCRbeta CDR3 regions from genomic DNA. In the authors' own workflow: Nucleated cell counts per sample were estimated from amplification of reference gene primers within the assay. Sequence reads were collapsed and filtered to measure the absolute abundance of every unique TCRbeta CDR3 rearrangement. For each sample, productive Simpson clonality was calculated as the square root of Simpson's diversity index over productive rearrangements. The immuneACCESS repertoire file appears here via TCRdb, limited to in-frame rearrangements. These files lack a portion of the clones; in checked studies, under half of the deficit traces to unresolved V genes, and the cause of the others is not known. V and J calls and clone size are those listed in that table; D and trimming were worked out from the DNA. The table for this sample lists about 120,000 clones; about 85% of them were counted only once. The leading ten clones occupy about a tenth of the sample.

Of note for this clone: Its antigen target is currently unknown. No quality values exist for individual bases; no much larger clone is one base distant.

The specimen was peripheral blood. The chain is assembled from TRBV6-1 and TRBJ1-6; a weak D assignment points to TRBD1 (5 bases agree). The sequence came from a man at least 80 years old with acute or convalescent COVID-19. The DNA reads as follows: TGTGCCAGCAGTGATTGGACAATCCTGCCCTATAATTCACCCCTCCACTTT. This encodes CASSDWTILPYNSPLHF.